This T cell receptor beta chain was captured by sequencing in a study of regulatory T cells in long-lasting Graves disease. The time point: persistent/refractory GD, antithyroid drugs over 5 years with positive TRAb. Researchers made the TCR library from RNA that was extracted from PBMCs. Arm-PCR of CDR3 regions with iRepertoire HTBI primers generated TCR beta libraries. TCRdb reprocessed the multiplex PCR reads with MiXCR, giving one entry per CDR3 protein. The repertoire holds roughly 450,000 distinct CDR3 sequences, around 21% seen once, with approximately 8% in the top ten. This clonotype was picked up many times. The TCR comes from a female donor with Graves disease. The sequencing used peripheral blood mononuclear cells (PBMCs), collected when the disease was refractory, from a patient treated with antithyroid drugs.

The CDR3 loop reads CASSLRQGVGNTEAFF. CDR3 sequence (DNA): TGTGCCAGCAGTTTAAGGCAGGGAGTTGGGAACACTGAAGCTTTCTTT. V is TRBV12-3 or TRBV12-4 and J is TRBJ1-1; maybe TRBD1 (5 bases). The CDR3 length is 16 residues. The germline V and J ends were trimmed by 2 bases and 1 base, with 14 bases remaining between them.